The TCR beta chain under discussion was sequenced for a study of shared clonotypes between healthy human individuals. Study-wide points: Depth was large, yet rarefaction showed that sorted-subset sequencing was incomplete. Clonotype sharing among donors was expected to depend on sequencing depth.

Investigators spread the genomic DNA of each subset evenly over several immunoSEQ plates. The method was immunoSEQ multiplex PCR; TCRdb's version includes in-frame clones alone and lacks a portion of them. This table has approximately 1.9 million clones, approximately 92% appearing once. This clone has just one count. Its specificity is not known. The naive CD8 fraction comprised CD45RO-negative cells positively selected for CCR7 and excluded terminally differentiated effector memory CD45RA+ cells. Each sample came from a Caucasian adult donor living in Nashville, Tennessee. The V and J ends lost 4 bases and 0 bases respectively, with 15 bases between them. Germline CDR1 is SQVTM and CDR2 is ANQGSEA. The CDR3 totals 15 residues.

The specimen sequenced was naive CD8+ T cells from PBMCs. The source of this sequence is a man aged 18 to 35 in good health. Some clones in this sample may be carry-over from other donors' samples. V usage is TRBV29-1 and J usage is TRBJ1-1; D might be TRBD1 (6 bases). The CDR3: CSVVDRQGMNTEAFF. The CDR3 nucleotides read TGCAGCGTTGTTGACCGGCAGGGGATGAACACTGAAGCTTTCTTT.